The rows below give T cell receptor beta chains drawn from one sample of a study of blood T cell repertoires in COVID-19. Profiled with immunoSEQ multiplex PCR; TCRdb holds only in-frame clones, not every one. This repertoire shows about 320,000 clones, 85% found once; its top ten account for around 1.9%. The specimen sequenced was PBMCs or T cells enriched from blood (not recorded which). The receptors here all came from a woman aged 25 to 39 who had been exposed to COVID-19. CDR3s include the opening cysteine and the closing phenylalanine or tryptophan. The D gene is left open where the match is weak. Not every row has a clone size; where given, it reads once, few, many or a size class.

J gene | clone size | D gene | V gene | CDR3 protein | CDR3 DNA
TRBJ1-2 | many | NA | TRBV7-2 | CASSLTSGIVNYGYTF | TGTGCCAGCAGCTTAACCTCTGGTATAGTTAACTATGGCTACACCTTC
TRBJ1-1 | NA | TRBD1 | TRBV7-7 | CASSRQGARTEAFF | TGTGCTAGCAGCCGACAGGGGGCGAGGACTGAAGCTTTCTTT
TRBJ2-3 | NA | TRBD2 | TRBV5-1 | CASSLGLAGNTDTQYF | TGCGCCAGCAGCTTAGGACTAGCGGGTAACACAGATACGCAGTATTTT
TRBJ1-5 | NA | TRBD1 | TRBV24-1 | CATSDSEGADQPQHF | TGTGCCACCAGTGATTCGGAGGGGGCGGATCAGCCCCAGCATTTT
TRBJ2-6 | NA | NA | TRBV15 | CATSRGTVRSGANVLTF | TGTGCCACCAGCAGAGGTACGGTACGCTCTGGGGCCAACGTCCTGACTTTC
TRBJ1-4 | NA | NA | TRBV28 | CASSPLGANEKLFF | TGTGCCAGCAGCCCCCTCGGTGCTAATGAAAAACTGTTTTTT
TRBJ1-5 | few | NA | TRBV6-5 | CASGFGDQPQHF | TGTGCCAGCGGTTTCGGGGATCAGCCCCAGCATTTT
TRBJ2-5 | NA | TRBD1 | TRBV2 | CASSHTGTGGQETQYF | TGTGCCAGCAGTCATACCGGGACAGGGGGCCAAGAGACCCAGTACTTC
TRBJ2-5 | NA | TRBD2 | TRBV30 | CAWGLAGVGETQYF | TGTGCCTGGGGTCTAGCGGGGGTTGGGGAGACCCAGTACTTC
TRBJ2-7 | many | NA | TRBV12-1 | CASSSDLGQGYEQYF | TGTGCCAGCAGCTCGGATTTGGGACAGGGCTACGAGCAGTACTTC
TRBJ1-1 | NA | NA | TRBV7-8 | CASSLSDRMNTEAFF | TGTGCCAGCAGCCTATCAGACAGAATGAACACTGAAGCTTTCTTT
TRBJ1-6 | NA | NA | TRBV7-8 | CASSLSYRERNSPLHF | TGTGCCAGCAGCCTGAGCTACAGGGAACGTAATTCACCCCTCCACTTT
TRBJ1-5 | NA | NA | TRBV9 | CASSVEAGPSNQPQHF | TGTGCCAGCAGCGTAGAGGCAGGGCCGTCCAATCAGCCCCAGCATTTT
TRBJ1-2 | NA | TRBD1 | TRBV27 | CASSLGGRGRLNGYTF | TGTGCCAGCAGTCTTGGAGGCAGGGGGCGCCTTAATGGCTACACCTTC
TRBJ1-5 | few | TRBD1 | TRBV2 | CASEQGMNQPQHF | TGTGCCAGCGAACAGGGGATGAATCAGCCCCAGCATTTT
TRBJ2-1 | NA | NA | TRBV4-1 | CASSTLFNEQFF | TGCGCCAGCAGCACATTATTCAATGAGCAGTTCTTC
TRBJ1-6 | NA | NA | TRBV28 | CASSLVGEGNSPLHF | TGTGCCAGCAGTTTAGTCGGGGAGGGGAATTCACCCCTCCACTTT
TRBJ2-3 | NA | NA | TRBV7-9 | CASSLVDSATDTQYF | TGTGCCAGCAGCTTAGTTGACAGCGCCACAGATACGCAGTATTTT
TRBJ2-5 | few | TRBD1 | TRBV4-3 | CASSRERTGSQETQYF | TGCGCCAGCAGCCGAGAAAGGACAGGGTCGCAAGAGACCCAGTACTTC
TRBJ2-3 | NA | NA | TRBV13 | CASSTKRVTSTDTQYF | TGTGCCAGCAGCACCAAACGCGTGACTAGCACAGATACGCAGTATTTT
TRBJ2-7 | NA | NA | TRBV30 | CAWSYDWSLSEQYF | TGTGCCTGGAGCTACGACTGGAGTCTTTCCGAGCAGTACTTC
TRBJ1-2 | few | NA | TRBV7-9 | CASSSQIDYGYTF | TGTGCCAGCAGCTCTCAGATCGACTATGGCTACACCTTC
TRBJ2-7 | NA | NA | TRBV3-1/TRBV3-2 | CASSQDSSSVYEQYF | TGTGCCAGCAGCCAAGATAGCAGTTCTGTCTACGAGCAGTACTTC
TRBJ1-5 | NA | TRBD1 | TRBV7-2 | CASSLTGANQPQHF | TGTGCCAGCAGCTTGACAGGGGCCAATCAGCCCCAGCATTTT
TRBJ1-6 | NA | NA | TRBV5-1 | CASSPDSAKRSPLHF | TGCGCCAGCAGCCCGGACAGTGCCAAGCGGTCACCCCTCCACTTT
TRBJ1-1 | few | TRBD1 | TRBV7-3 | CASSSTGTTEAFF | TGTGCCAGCAGCTCGACAGGGACCACTGAAGCTTTCTTT
TRBJ1-2 | NA | NA | TRBV18 | CASSADIDRLYGYTF | TGTGCCAGCTCGGCTGATATTGACAGGCTCTATGGCTACACCTTC
TRBJ1-2 | NA | TRBD1 | TRBV18 | CASSPPLGGERDYGYTF | TGTGCCAGCTCACCACCGTTAGGGGGCGAGAGAGACTATGGCTACACCTTC
TRBJ2-1 | once | TRBD2 | TRBV28 | CASSIIAGAGSYNEQFF | TGTGCCAGCTCAATAATAGCGGGAGCTGGGTCCTACAATGAGCAGTTCTTC
TRBJ1-1 | NA | NA | TRBV2 | CASSERTEAFF | TGTGCCAGCAGTGAGAGGACTGAAGCTTTCTTT
TRBJ2-6 | NA | NA | TRBV11-3 | CASSSGQRGANVLTF | TGTGCCAGCAGCTCAGGACAACGGGGGGCCAACGTCCTGACTTTC
TRBJ2-7 | NA | TRBD1 | TRBV5-4 | CASSLETGGDYEQYF | TGTGCCAGCAGCTTGGAAACAGGGGGCGACTACGAGCAGTACTTC
TRBJ2-5 | NA | NA | TRBV11-2 | CASSLGGGWVETQYF | TGTGCCAGCAGCTTAGGGGGGGGCTGGGTGGAGACCCAGTACTTC
TRBJ1-2 | NA | TRBD1 | TRBV5-1 | CASSLDRGLSGYTF | TGCGCCAGCAGTCTTGACAGGGGTTTGAGCGGCTACACCTTC
TRBJ2-1 | few | TRBD2 | TRBV9 | CASSVTGTSVNEQFF | TGTGCCAGCAGCGTTACTGGGACTAGCGTCAATGAGCAGTTCTTC
TRBJ2-3 | NA | TRBD1 | TRBV6-5 | CASNHRGDSSDTQYF | TGTGCCAGCAACCACAGGGGGGACTCCTCAGATACGCAGTATTTT
TRBJ2-7 | NA | NA | TRBV6-5 | CASRPMYSSYEQYF | TGTGCCAGCAGACCAATGTACAGCTCCTACGAGCAGTACTTC
TRBJ1-3 | NA | NA | TRBV6-1 | CASSGTPGNTIYF | TGTGCCAGCAGTGGCACACCTGGAAACACCATATATTTT
TRBJ1-6 | NA | TRBD1 | TRBV28 | CASSPLGQTKNSPLHF | TGTGCCAGCAGTCCCCTGGGACAGACGAAAAATTCACCCCTCCACTTT
TRBJ1-5 | few | TRBD1 | TRBV28 | CASSLSQGQSQPQHF | TGTGCCAGCAGTTTATCACAGGGGCAAAGTCAGCCCCAGCATTTT
TRBJ2-5 | NA | NA | TRBV3-1/TRBV3-2 | CASSQGEIRGETQYF | TGTGCCAGCAGCCAAGGGGAGATTAGGGGGGAGACCCAGTACTTC
TRBJ1-1 | NA | NA | TRBV28 | CASSLSRGTEAFF | TGTGCCAGCAGTTTGAGCAGGGGCACTGAAGCTTTCTTT
TRBJ1-4 | NA | NA | TRBV5-1 | CASSSNVGGAEKLFF | TGCGCCAGCAGCTCGAACGTAGGGGGAGCTGAAAAACTGTTTTTT
TRBJ2-1 | NA | NA | TRBV5-5 | CASRPATGNEQFF | TGTGCCAGCAGGCCAGCTACGGGTAATGAGCAGTTCTTC
TRBJ2-1 | NA | TRBD1 | TRBV6-5 | CASSYGTGIDEQFF | TGTGCCAGCAGTTACGGGACAGGGATCGATGAGCAGTTCTTC
TRBJ1-1 | NA | NA | TRBV19 | CASSIVTGYTEAFF | TGTGCCAGTAGTATCGTAACAGGGTACACTGAAGCTTTCTTT
TRBJ1-6 | once | NA | TRBV27 | CASRSFRSNNSPLHF | TGTGCCAGCAGATCTTTTCGGTCCAATAATTCACCCCTCCACTTT
TRBJ2-7 | NA | TRBD2 | TRBV19 | CASSGRTSGSRYEQYF | TGTGCCAGTAGTGGGCGGACTAGCGGGAGTAGATACGAGCAGTACTTC
TRBJ2-3 | NA | NA | TRBV10-1 | CAGLPGDTQYF | TGCGCCGGCCTCCCGGGGGATACGCAGTATTTT
TRBJ1-2 | NA | NA | TRBV30 | CAWSEALGYTF | TGTGCCTGGAGTGAAGCTTTGGGCTACACCTTC
TRBJ1-2 | NA | NA | TRBV28 | CAIGSGFGYTF | TGTGCCATCGGTTCAGGTTTTGGCTACACCTTC
TRBJ1-1 | NA | NA | TRBV5-1 | CASSLGVSPAEAFF | TGCGCCAGCAGCTTGGGAGTCTCCCCCGCTGAAGCTTTCTTT
TRBJ1-4 | NA | NA | TRBV6-1 | CASSESYREKLFF | TGTGCCAGCAGTGAATCCTACAGAGAAAAACTGTTTTTT
TRBJ1-1 | once | NA | TRBV19 | CASKPGFMNTEAFF | TGTGCCAGTAAGCCAGGTTTCATGAACACTGAAGCTTTCTTT
TRBJ2-1 | NA | TRBD1 | TRBV13 | CASSFTGGAVNEQFF | TGTGCCAGCAGTTTTACAGGGGGCGCCGTGAATGAGCAGTTCTTC
TRBJ2-5 | NA | TRBD2 | TRBV24-1 | CATSTSLAGGQETQYF | TGTGCCACCAGTACCTCCCTAGCGGGGGGCCAAGAGACCCAGTACTTC
TRBJ1-4 | NA | NA | TRBV18 | CASSPTGGEKLFF | TGTGCCAGCTCACCCACGGGGGGTGAAAAACTGTTTTTT
TRBJ1-1 | NA | NA | TRBV15 | CATSRERAWDRRNTEAFF | TGTGCCACCAGCAGAGAGAGGGCTTGGGATAGGAGGAACACTGAAGCTTTCTTT
TRBJ1-2 | NA | TRBD1 | TRBV7-8 | CASSPGTGNGYTF | TGTGCCAGCAGCCCCGGGACAGGGAATGGCTACACCTTC
TRBJ2-5 | NA | NA | TRBV5-4 | CASSQTAQETQYF | TGTGCCAGCAGCCAGACAGCACAAGAGACCCAGTACTTC